Following are 29 T cell receptor beta chains from one sample sequenced in a study of blood T cell repertoires in COVID-19. TCRdb's table, derived via immunoSEQ multiplex PCR, lists solely in-frame clones and lacks some. The table has 250,000 to 350,000 clones, 70% to 85% seen once. Material: peripheral blood. The receptors were gathered from a human donor with COVID-19, enrolled during active disease. The donor label of this sample is uncertain.

The rearrangement joins TRBV6-5 to TRBJ1-3; D is perhaps TRBD1 (6 bases). Between the trimmed V and J ends, which lost 7 bases and 8 bases, there was a span of 18 bases. The V gene's germline CDR1 is MNHEY and CDR2 SVGAGI. CDR3 length equals 14 residues. Here the CDR3 reads CASTRDRSADTIYF. CDR3 bases: TGTGCCAGCACCCGCGACAGGAGCGCGGACACCATATATTTT.

This rearrangement joins TRBV2 to TRBJ1-1; D unresolved. Trimming took 6 bases from V and 0 from J, leaving 17 bases between them. The CDR3 is 16 amino acids. Germline V gene sequence: CDR1 SNHLY, CDR2 FYNNEI. This CDR3 is CASSLQPTGMNTEAFF. CDR3 in DNA: TGTGCCAGCAGCCTTCAACCGACGGGGATGAACACTGAAGCTTTCTTT.

This clone has more than one count but fewer than ten. CDR3 in amino acids: CASTIRQGRDTEAFF. The CDR3 nucleotides are TGCGCCAGCACGATCCGACAGGGGCGGGATACTGAAGCTTTCTTT. The chain employs TRBV5-1 and TRBJ1-1; 8 nucleotides align to TRBD1. CDR1 SGHRS and CDR2 YFSETQ come from the germline V gene. The CDR3 loop spans 15 amino acids. The trim removed 6 bases at V and 5 bases at J, leaving 12 bases unmatched. Using reference TRBV5-1 and TRBJ1-1 for the parts outside the CDR3, the full variable domain is KAGVTQTPRYLIKTRGQQVTLSCSPISGHRSVSWYQQTPGQGLQFLFEYFSETQRNKGNFPGRFSGRQFSNSRSEMNVSTLELGDSALYLCASTIRQGRDTEAFFGQGTRLTVV.

V usage is TRBV2 and J usage is TRBJ1-2; a weak D match, TRBD1 (6 bases). CDR3 length: 17 amino acids. Germline V lookup: CDR1 SNHLY, CDR2 FYNNEI. V gave up 10 bases and J gave up 5 bases, with 29 bases separating them. The CDR3 loop is CATMGVDRSNLWYGYTF. The CDR3 DNA follows: TGTGCCACTATGGGAGTCGACAGGTCGAACCTTTGGTATGGCTACACCTTC. Filled out from reference TRBV2 and TRBJ1-2, the complete variable domain reads EPEVTQTPSHQVTQMGQEVILRCVPISNHLYFYWYRQILGQKVEFLVSFYNNEISEKSEIFDDQFSVERPDGSNFTLKIRSTKLEDSAMYFCATMGVDRSNLWYGYTFGSGTRLTVV.

V gene TRBV29-1 combines with J gene TRBJ2-7, with a weak D call TRBD1 (6 bases). The germline V gene has CDR1 SQVTM and CDR2 ANQGSEA. V was cut by 2 bases and J by 9 bases, with 14 bases left in between. The CDR3 is 12 amino acids. This CDR3 is CSVESRGDRQYF. CDR3 in DNA: TGCAGCGTTGAATCCAGGGGTGATCGGCAGTACTTC.

The chain couples TRBV6-5 to TRBJ1-1, with D tentatively TRBD1 (5 bases). CDR3 length: 14 residues. CDR1 is MNHEY, CDR2 SVGAGI, per germline. Trimming removed 2 bases from V and 7 bases from J, with 14 bases in between. The CDR3 bases are TGTGCCAGCAGTTACCTCGGCTCCGACAGTGAAGCTTTCTTT. It encodes CASSYLGSDSEAFF.

Comment on this clone: One junction end does not reproduce the germline sequence, and a read error may be involved. The chain couples TRBV2 to TRBJ2-7, with a tentative D call TRBD1 (6 bases). The CDR3 has 12 residues. The germline V gene encodes CDR1 SNHLY and CDR2 FYNNEI. The CDR3 DNA reads as TGTGCCAGCAGTGAACTCGGGCAGGGGAAAGTCTTC. Its protein product is CASSELGQGKVF. Based on the CDR3 plus reference TRBV2 and TRBJ2-7, the full variable domain is EPEVTQTPSHQVTQMGQEVILRCVPISNHLYFYWYRQILGQKVEFLVSFYNNEISEKSEIFDDQFSVERPDGSNFTLKIRSTKLEDSAMYFCASSELGQGKVFGPGTRLTVT.

This rearrangement joins TRBV3-1 (or the pseudogene TRBV3-2) to TRBJ2-6, with unresolved D. V gave up 0 bases and J gave up 4 bases, with 7 bases separating them. There are 15 residues in the CDR3. Germline V gene lookup returns CDR1 LGHDT and CDR2 YNNKEL (reference sequence). DNA for the CDR3: TGTGCCAGCAGCCAAGATCGGGTGGGGGCCAACGTCCTGACTTTC. Amino acids: CASSQDRVGANVLTF.

This clone has only a few counts. The rearrangement joins TRBV19 to TRBJ2-1; TRBD2 matches 9 bases. CDR1 and CDR2 from the germline V gene are LNHDA and SQIVND (reference sequence). After removal of 6 bases from V and 5 bases from J, the junction contained 8 bases not matched to a gene. The CDR3 extends over 15 amino acids. DNA for the CDR3: TGTGCCAGTAGGATTAGCGGGAGACAGAACAATGAGCAGTTCTTC. This codes for CASRISGRQNNEQFF.

The gene calls are TRBV7-2 and TRBJ1-2; 7 bases match TRBD1. Germline lookup yields CDR1 SGHTA and CDR2 FQGNSA. The CDR3 sequence is 13 residues long. The J segment lost 3 bases and the V segment lost 4 bases, leaving 2 bases of the junction unmatched. DNA for the CDR3: TGTGCCAGCAGCTCGACAGGGTACTATGGCTACACCTTC. It codes for CASSSTGYYGYTF.

The CDR3 loop reads CSVDPPGIPYGYTF. The DNA of the CDR3 is TGCAGCGTTGATCCCCCGGGGATTCCCTATGGCTACACCTTC. The chain carries TRBV29-1 and TRBJ1-2; D remains unclear. Trimming took 3 bases from V and 4 from J, leaving 15 bases between them. The CDR3 covers 14 residues. The germline V gene has CDR1 SQVTM and CDR2 ANQGSEA.

V is TRBV19 and J is TRBJ2-7; 7 positions agree with TRBD2. This CDR3 has 11 residues. V gave up 8 bases and J gave up 5 bases; unmatched junction bases: 3. Germline V gene lookup returns CDR1 LNHDA and CDR2 SQIVND (reference sequence). CDR3 protein: CASAAGDEQYF. CDR3 sequence (DNA): TGTGCCAGTGCTGCGGGGGACGAGCAGTACTTC.

Ten or more counts support this clone. V usage is TRBV30 and J usage is TRBJ2-1, with D hard to call. The CDR3 extends over 14 amino acids. CDR1 is GTSNPN, CDR2 SVGIG, per germline (reference sequence). The germline V and J ends were trimmed by 2 bases and 3 bases, with 11 bases remaining between them. The chain's CDR3 is CAWSPDRSYNEQFF. The CDR3 DNA follows: TGTGCCTGGAGTCCCGACCGGAGCTACAATGAGCAGTTCTTC.

The chain couples TRBV6-4 to TRBJ2-6, with D possibly matching TRBD1 (5 bases). The ends were cut back, 0 bases at V and 4 bases at J, with 10 bases in the middle. The CDR3 is 16 amino acids. Germline V CDR1 and CDR2: MRHNA, SNTAGT. The CDR3 protein is CASSDSIGVGANVLTF. CDR3 DNA: TGTGCCAGCAGTGACTCGATAGGGGTCGGGGCCAACGTCCTGACTTTC.

The chain uses TRBV24-1 and TRBJ2-1; tentative D call: TRBD2 (5 bases). This CDR3 is 15 amino acids long. Trimming stripped 3 bases from V and 7 bases from J, with 15 bases between. Germline loops: CDR1 KGHDR, CDR2 SFDVKD. The CDR3 protein is CATSDTRGLGNEQFF. CDR3 nucleotides: TGTGCCACCAGTGATACACGGGGTTTGGGAAATGAGCAGTTCTTC.

The chain employs TRBV7-2 and TRBJ1-2, with 10 bases identical to TRBD1. The CDR3 is 14 amino acids. Unmatched junction bases numbered 2, after V lost 3 bases and J lost 4 bases. Germline loops: CDR1 SGHTA, CDR2 FQGNSA. The CDR3 sequence: CASSFGTGVYGYTF. The CDR3 DNA follows: TGTGCCAGCAGCTTCGGGACAGGGGTCTATGGCTACACCTTC. The full variable domain, rest sourced from reference TRBV7-2 and TRBJ1-2, is GAGVSQSPSNKVTEKGKDVELRCDPISGHTALYWYRQSLGQGLEFLIYFQGNSAPDKSGLPSDRFSAERTGGSVSTLTIQRTQQEDSAVYLCASSFGTGVYGYTFGSGTRLTVV.

The chain's CDR3 is CASLRDRGSDTQYF. DNA for the CDR3: TGTGCCAGCCTCCGGGACAGGGGGTCAGATACGCAGTATTTT. V and J are TRBV27 and TRBJ2-3; 11 positions agree with TRBD1. Trimming at V came to 8 bases and at J to 4 bases, leaving 5 bases not matched to a gene. This CDR3 is built from 14 residues. Germline-derived CDR1 and CDR2 are MNHEY and SMNVEV (reference sequence).

The chain joins TRBV6-2 or TRBV6-3 to TRBJ1-1; D is uncertain. The germline V gene has CDR1 MNHEY and CDR2 SVGEGT. CDR3 size: 13 residues. V was cut by 5 bases and J by 6 bases, with 13 bases left in between. CDR3 nucleotides: TGTGCCAGCAGTCCCCCTTGGGAGTCTGAAGCTTTCTTT. Protein: CASSPPWESEAFF.

This sequence joins TRBV6-5 and TRBJ1-1; D is possibly TRBD1 (5 bases). Trimming removed 8 bases at V and 7 bases at J, with 23 bases between. The CDR3 is 15 amino acids. CDR1 MNHEY and CDR2 SVGAGI come from the germline V gene. CDR3 nucleotides: TGTGCCAGCGTATCACTGGGGGGGGGAGGGTTTGAAGCTTTCTTT. Protein sequence: CASVSLGGGGFEAFF.

Remarks on this clone: The junction departs from germline at one end; a sequencing error may be responsible. The chain carries TRBV28 and TRBJ2-7; 7 bases are shared with TRBD2. This CDR3 spans 16 amino acids. Germline values: CDR1 MDHEN, CDR2 SYDVKM. CDR3 in amino acids: CASSGKRLAASFEQYF. The CDR3 DNA is TGTGCCAGCAGTGGGAAACGACTAGCCGCTTCCTTCGAGCAGTACTTC. Supplemented by reference TRBV28 and TRBJ2-7, the full variable domain reads DVKVTQSSRYLVKRTGEKVFLECVQDMDHENMFWYRQDPGLGLRLIYFSYDVKMKEKGDIPEGYSVSREKKERFSLILESASTNQTSMYLCASSGKRLAASFEQYFGPGTRLTVT.

CDR3 sequence: CASSISPAGNQPQHF. CDR3 nucleotide sequence: TGTGCCAGTAGTATCTCCCCCGCGGGCAATCAGCCCCAGCATTTT. The chain combines TRBV19 with TRBJ1-5; no reliable D call. The CDR3 covers 15 residues. V was cut by 3 bases and J by 2 bases, with 11 bases left in between. Germline-derived CDR1 and CDR2 are LNHDA and SQIVND (reference sequence).

The CDR3 loop reads CACLAGAVGTGELFF. The DNA of the CDR3 is TGTGCCTGTCTGGCGGGAGCGGTGGGGACCGGGGAGCTGTTTTTT. The genes are TRBV30 and TRBJ2-2, with 7 bases matching TRBD2. CDR1 and CDR2 from the germline V gene are GTSNPN and SVGIG (reference sequence). J gave up 5 bases and V 6 bases, and 12 bases lay outside the gene matches. The CDR3 length is 15 residues.

This clone has just one count. This chain joins TRBV6-2 or TRBV6-3 and TRBJ2-5; D possibly corresponds to TRBD1 (6 bases). From germline, CDR1 is MNHEY and CDR2 SVGEGT. Trimming left V 6 bases short and J 1 base short, with 12 bases between. This CDR3 contains 14 residues. CDR3 in amino acids: CASSGQRFQETQYF. Written as DNA, the CDR3 is TGTGCCAGCAGCGGACAGCGATTCCAAGAGACCCAGTACTTC.

The J gene is TRBJ1-5, the V gene TRBV15; D perhaps matches TRBD1 (6 bases). The V and J ends lost 5 bases and 0 bases respectively, with 11 bases between them. The CDR3 is 15 residues long. The V gene's germline CDR1 is LNHNV and CDR2 YYDKDF (reference sequence). The CDR3, as DNA: TGTGCCACCAGCGGGGACACCCATAGCAATCAGCCCCAGCATTTT. Protein: CATSGDTHSNQPQHF. Full variable domain (missing parts from reference TRBV15 and TRBJ1-5): DAMVIQNPRYQVTQFGKPVTLSCSQTLNHNVMYWYQQKSSQAPKLLFHYYDKDFNNEADTPDNFQSRRPNTSFCFLDIRSPGLGDTAMYLCATSGDTHSNQPQHFGDGTRLSIL.

This sequence joins TRBV19 and TRBJ1-5; perhaps TRBD1 as D (5 bases). V was shortened by 3 bases and J by 9 bases, with 12 bases between the two germline ends. This CDR3 spans 13 amino acids. Looked up from germline, CDR1 is LNHDA and CDR2 is SQIVND (reference sequence). CDR3 loop: CASSMGGLLPQHF. DNA for the CDR3: TGTGCCAGTAGTATGGGGGGTCTACTGCCCCAGCATTTT.

The gene calls are TRBV6-2 or TRBV6-3 and TRBJ2-4; TRBD2 might be the D (5 bases). The CDR3 sequence is 13 residues long. CDR1 is MNHEY and CDR2 is SVGEGT in the germline V gene. V lost 2 bases, J lost 9 bases, and 11 bases lay in between. The DNA of the CDR3 is TGTGCCAGCAGTTACAGGAGCGGTGGCATTCAGTACTTC. This encodes CASSYRSGGIQYF.

The chain combines TRBV5-5 with TRBJ1-2; 9 bases agree with TRBD1. The ends lost 6 bases at V and 1 base at J; junction bases unmatched: 4. This CDR3 has 14 residues. CDR1 is SGHKS, CDR2 YYEKEE, per germline (reference sequence). Here the CDR3 DNA reads TGTGCCAGCACTCTGACAGGGGGTAACTATGGCTACACCTTC. This codes for CASTLTGGNYGYTF.

With respect to this clone: A junction boundary mismatches the germline segment, possibly from a read error. The chain is built from TRBV2 and TRBJ2-2; D is unclear. Germline assignment: CDR1 SNHLY and CDR2 FYNNEI. The CDR3 runs 16 residues. The CDR3, as DNA: TGTGCCAGCACTGAATGGGCGACAACGAACACCGGGGAGCTGTTTTTT. It translates to CASTEWATTNTGELFF.

The V call is TRBV5-1, the J call TRBJ1-6, with D possibly being TRBD1 (6 bases). The CDR3 covers 14 residues. With 3 bases removed from V and 5 bases from J, the gap between germline ends came to 9 bases. The germline gives CDR1 SGHRS, CDR2 YFSETQ. The DNA for the CDR3 is TGCGCCAGCAGCTGGGGGCGCGATAATTCACCCCTCCACTTT. It translates to CASSWGRDNSPLHF. Full variable domain (remainder filled in from reference TRBV5-1 and TRBJ1-6): KAGVTQTPRYLIKTRGQQVTLSCSPISGHRSVSWYQQTPGQGLQFLFEYFSETQRNKGNFPGRFSGRQFSNSRSEMNVSTLELGDSALYLCASSWGRDNSPLHFGNGTRLTVT.